The 28 T cell receptor beta chains reported below all come from one sample, sequenced in a study of T cells in Graves' hyperthyroidism and ophthalmopathy. Researchers amplified the TCR beta CDR3 regions from RNA transcripts. Using the HTBI primer set, a first-round RT-PCR was run on the TCR CDR3. TCRdb re-called the multiplex PCR reads with MiXCR, one entry per CDR3 protein. Here the sample spans 500,000 to 800,000 distinct CDR3 sequences, 14% being singletons. Sequences were obtained from blood. The receptors derive from a woman in her forties or fifties with Graves' ophthalmopathy.

This clonotype occurred many times. This chain connects TRBV5-1 to TRBJ2-7, with 7 bases aligning to TRBD1. This CDR3 region has 13 residues. Germline loops: CDR1 SGHRS, CDR2 YFSETQ. V lost 8 bases and J lost 4; bases outside the gene matches: 9. The CDR3 sequence is CASTSGQQYEQYF. The CDR3 DNA is TGCGCCAGTACCTCGGGACAGCAGTACGAGCAGTACTTC.

The V gene is TRBV29-1, the J gene TRBJ2-1; possible D gene TRBD1, 5 bases. Germline V gene sequence: CDR1 SQVTM, CDR2 ANQGSEA. The CDR3 spans 12 residues. Trimming took off 8 bases at V and 10 bases at J, with 18 bases between the two ends. The CDR3 reads CSTKPDTAEQFF. DNA for the CDR3: TGCAGCACAAAACCGGACACTGCGGAGCAGTTCTTC.

This clonotype was detected a few times. J is TRBJ1-1 and V is TRBV19; weak D call: TRBD1 (6 bases). CDR3 length equals 14 residues. Trimming shortened V by 5 bases and J by 1 base, and 11 bases separated the two germline ends. The germline gives CDR1 LNHDA, CDR2 SQIVND (reference sequence). Written as DNA, the CDR3 is TGTGCCAGTAGTGAGGGACATCCGAACACTGAAGCTTTCTTT. Its translation: CASSEGHPNTEAFF.

There are many counts of this clonotype. This rearrangement joins TRBV5-1 to TRBJ2-1, with TRBD2 matching over 10 bases. Looked up from germline, CDR1 is SGHRS and CDR2 is YFSETQ. J was trimmed by 8 bases and V by 4 bases; bases with no gene match: 6. This CDR3 contains 14 residues. CDR3 coding DNA: TGCGCCAGCAGCAGAGCGGGGGGGGCGCATGAGCAGTTCTTC. Translating it yields CASSRAGGAHEQFF.

This clonotype was seen ten or more times. V is TRBV27 and J is TRBJ2-7, with 14 bases fitting TRBD2. Germline V gene sequence: CDR1 MNHEY, CDR2 SMNVEV (reference sequence). The CDR3 loop spans 21 amino acids. Trimming at V came to 5 bases and at J to 4 bases, leaving 22 bases not matched to a gene. This CDR3 is CASSSIRRTPGTSGSVYEQYF. The CDR3 bases are TGTGCCAGCAGTAGTATCAGACGAACCCCCGGGACTAGCGGGAGCGTTTACGAGCAGTACTTC.

In this sample, this clonotype turned up many times. The chain links TRBV28 to TRBJ2-4; either TRBD1 or TRBD2 may supply D (5 bases each). The germline V gene has CDR1 MDHEN and CDR2 SYDVKM. This CDR3 region has 15 residues. V was cut by 5 bases and J by 1 base, with 12 bases left in between. In DNA, the CDR3 is TGTGCCAGCAGTCGACTGGGGGTTGCCAAAAACATTCAGTACTTC. This sequence encodes CASSRLGVAKNIQYF.

Points on this clonotype: Just one base apart from a much larger clone, this may be a read error. This sequence joins TRBV5-6 and TRBJ2-1; 9 bases agree with TRBD2. Losses at the gene ends were 0 bases for V and 1 base for J; bases not matched to a gene: 8. From germline, CDR1 is SGHDT and CDR2 YYEEEE. This CDR3 is 18 amino acids long. The CDR3 loop is CASSLAGASGASYNEQFF. DNA of the CDR3: TGTGCCAGCAGCTTGGCCGGGGCTAGCGGGGCATCCTACAATGAGCAGTTCTTC.

There are many counts of this clonotype. V gene TRBV5-1 combines with J gene TRBJ2-6; unclear D gene. There are 16 residues in the CDR3. Germline V gives CDR1 SGHRS, CDR2 YFSETQ. V dropped 5 bases and J dropped 3 bases, with 15 bases sitting between them. The CDR3 sequence is CASSQTSHRGANVLTF. CDR3 sequence (DNA): TGCGCCAGCAGTCAGACGTCGCACCGTGGGGCCAACGTCCTGACTTTC.

Worth noting for this clonotype: A much larger clone lies one base from this, so it may be a read error. The chain is built from TRBV30 and TRBJ2-3; a possible D gene is TRBD1 (5 bases). The tail of the sequence fits TRBJ1-5 better, so the J call may be wrong. From germline, CDR1 is GTSNPN and CDR2 SVGIG (reference sequence). The CDR3 spans 16 residues. CDR3 bases: TGTGCCTGGAGTGCCGGGACTAGCGGGAATAAAGATACGCAGCATTTT. Its protein product is CAWSAGTSGNKDTQHF.

The sample holds many counts of this clonotype. V usage is TRBV28 and J usage is TRBJ2-1; a possible D gene is TRBD1 (5 bases). Trimming left V 3 bases short and J 4 bases short, with 16 bases between. The germline CDR1 and CDR2 sequences are MDHEN and SYDVKM. CDR3 length equals 16 residues. The CDR3 is CASSFRKGLGYNEQFF. CDR3 DNA sequence: TGTGCCAGCAGTTTTCGCAAGGGGCTGGGGTACAATGAGCAGTTCTTC.

The sample holds many counts of this clonotype. The rearrangement uses TRBV19 and TRBJ2-5; D remains unclear. V was cut by 0 bases and J by 7 bases, with 15 bases left in between. Germline CDR1 and CDR2: LNHDA and SQIVND (reference sequence). The CDR3 runs 15 residues. As DNA, the CDR3 is TGTGCCAGTAGTATAGACCGTCCGACCCGTGGGACCCAGTACTTC. Amino acid sequence: CASSIDRPTRGTQYF.

V usage is TRBV7-3 and J usage is TRBJ2-3; 10 bases are shared with TRBD2. The germline V gene has CDR1 SGHTA and CDR2 FQGTGA. J lost 2 bases, V lost 0 bases, and 8 bases had no gene match. The CDR3 extends over 18 amino acids. Written as DNA, the CDR3 is TGTGCCAGCAGCTTAACTACGGTAGCGGGAGGTACCACAGATACGCAGTATTTT. Translation gives CASSLTTVAGGTTDTQYF.

J is TRBJ2-7 and V is TRBV18; TRBD2 aligns across 7 bases. The CDR3 is 17 amino acids. The V gene's germline CDR1 is KGHSH and CDR2 LQKENI. J lost 7 bases, V lost 3 bases, and 18 bases had no gene match. This CDR3 is CASSPLNSGLSIGEQYF. The DNA of the CDR3 is TGTGCCAGCTCACCCTTAAATAGCGGGTTATCTATCGGTGAGCAGTACTTC.

This clonotype was seen at least ten times. V usage is TRBV18 and J usage is TRBJ1-1; the D is unclear. This CDR3 spans 13 amino acids. The V and J ends lost 2 bases and 1 base respectively, with 5 bases between them. The germline CDR1 and CDR2 sequences are KGHSH and LQKENI. The DNA for the CDR3 is TGTGCCAGCTCACCATGGGAGAACACTGAAGCTTTCTTT. Residues: CASSPWENTEAFF. The variable domain in full, with the rest retrieved from reference TRBV18 and TRBJ1-1, is NAGVMQNPRHLVRRRGQEARLRCSPMKGHSHVYWYRQLPEEGLKFMVYLQKENIIDESGMPKERFSAEFPKEGPSILRIQQVVRGDSAAYFCASSPWENTEAFFGQGTRLTVV.

The chain has TRBV19 and TRBJ1-3; D is ambiguous. The CDR3 loop spans 17 amino acids. Germline V lookup: CDR1 LNHDA, CDR2 SQIVND (reference sequence). V was trimmed by 1 base and J by 0 bases, leaving 13 bases between them. For the CDR3, the DNA is TGTGCCAGTAGTATAGTCGGGCAAATCTACTCTGGAAACACCATATATTTT. Translated: CASSIVGQIYSGNTIYF.

This clonotype was seen ten or more times. V is TRBV2 and J is TRBJ2-5; no firm D call. Germline CDR1 SNHLY, CDR2 FYNNEI. CDR3 length: 9 amino acids. Trimming took off 10 bases at V and 1 base at J, with 1 base between the two ends. DNA of the CDR3: TGTGCCATCCAAGAGACCCAGTACTTC. It is translated as CAIQETQYF.

This clonotype was counted many times. J is TRBJ1-1 and V is TRBV12-3 or TRBV12-4, with TRBD1 as a possible D gene (5 bases). V was clipped by 3 bases and J by 1 base, with 9 bases between them. The CDR3 runs to 14 residues. The CDR3 coding sequence is TGTGCCAGCAGTTTGGGTGGACAGAACACTGAAGCTTTCTTT. It yields the protein CASSLGGQNTEAFF.

This clonotype was observed a handful of times. For the CDR3, the DNA is TGCAGCGTTGGAACAGAGAATGAGCAGTTCTTC. It translates to CSVGTENEQFF. V and J are TRBV29-1 and TRBJ2-1; D remains ambiguous. CDR1 and CDR2 (germline): SQVTM, ANQGSEA. CDR3 size: 11 residues. Trimming took 4 bases from V and 7 from J, leaving 8 bases between them.

The chain employs TRBV20-1 and TRBJ1-2, with unresolved D. Germline loops: CDR1 DFQATT, CDR2 SNEGSKA (reference sequence). There are 14 residues in the CDR3. V shed 1 base and J shed 2 bases, with 11 bases lying between them. CDR3 bases: TGCAGTGCTAGAGGTCCAGCGACAAACTATGGCTACACCTTC. It is translated as CSARGPATNYGYTF.

This clonotype was seen at least ten times. The rearrangement uses TRBV24-1 and TRBJ2-3; 10 positions match TRBD1. This CDR3 region has 14 residues. V shed 5 bases and J 4 bases; nucleotides not matched to a gene: 2. The germline CDR1 and CDR2 sequences are KGHDR and SFDVKD. CDR3 loop: CATSGDRGSDTQYF. The CDR3 nucleotides are TGTGCCACCAGTGGGGACAGGGGATCAGATACGCAGTATTTT.

This chain uses TRBV6-2 or TRBV6-3 with TRBJ1-2, with D tentatively TRBD1 (6 bases). Germline assignment: CDR1 MNHEY and CDR2 SVGEGT. Trimming stripped 7 bases from V and 3 bases from J, with 9 bases between. This CDR3 spans 12 amino acids. The CDR3 nucleotides are TGTGCCAGCATACAGGGTGACTATGGCTACACCTTC. Residues: CASIQGDYGYTF.

The genes are TRBV18 and TRBJ2-1; 7 positions match TRBD2. CDR3 length: 16 residues. Germline loops: CDR1 KGHSH, CDR2 LQKENI. J was trimmed by 8 bases and V by 2 bases; bases with no gene match: 12. The CDR3 coding sequence is TGTGCCAGCTCACCAAAGTTAGCGGGTCTAGGGGATGAGCAGTTCTTC. Amino acids: CASSPKLAGLGDEQFF.

Many counts were recorded for this clonotype. The V gene is TRBV2, the J gene TRBJ2-3; D is undetermined. Between the trimmed V and J ends, which lost 9 bases and 2 bases, there was a span of 9 bases. The CDR3 sequence is 12 residues long. Germline-derived CDR1 and CDR2 are SNHLY and FYNNEI. Here the CDR3 DNA reads TGTGCCAGAAGCCAAATCACAGATACGCAGTATTTT. This sequence encodes CARSQITDTQYF.

This clonotype was counted a few times. This chain links TRBV7-2 with TRBJ1-1; tentatively, D is TRBD1 (5 bases). The CDR3 contains 17 residues. V was shortened by 6 bases and J by 3 bases, with 23 bases between the two germline ends. Germline CDR1 is SGHTA and CDR2 is FQGNSA. CDR3 nucleotide sequence: TGTGCCAGCAGGGGACTTACATGGGGCCGGCCCCACACTGAAGCTTTCTTT. Amino acid sequence: CASRGLTWGRPHTEAFF.

The chain joins TRBV4-3 to TRBJ1-4; D perhaps matches TRBD1 (6 bases). This CDR3 has 14 amino acids. Germline assignment: CDR1 LGHNA and CDR2 YSLEER. Trimming shortened V by 4 bases and J by 7 bases, and 13 bases separated the two germline ends. DNA for the CDR3: TGCGCCAGCAGCCCTCACGGCAGGGGTGAAAAACTGTTTTTT. Protein sequence: CASSPHGRGEKLFF.

This clonotype was recorded a few times. V is TRBV7-6 and J is TRBJ2-3; 8 bases are a match to TRBD1. J was trimmed by 3 bases and V by 2 bases; bases with no gene match: 4. Germline V gives CDR1 SGHVS, CDR2 FNYEAQ. This CDR3 region has 15 residues. The CDR3 sequence: CASSLTGGMTDTQYF. The DNA of the CDR3 is TGTGCCAGCAGCTTAACAGGGGGGATGACAGATACGCAGTATTTT.

Of note for this clonotype: A much larger clone lies a single base off, so this may be a read error. The gene calls are TRBV2 and TRBJ2-2; TRBD1 aligns across 11 bases. CDR3 length: 17 residues. CDR1 SNHLY and CDR2 FYNNEI come from the germline V gene. V trimming: 6 bases; J trimming: 4 bases; junction bases outside the gene matches: 10. The CDR3 is CASSLCRTGGITGELFF. CDR3 in DNA: TGTGCCAGCAGCTTATGTAGGACAGGGGGCATCACCGGGGAGCTGTTTTTT.

This clonotype was observed many times. The V gene is TRBV29-1, the J gene TRBJ1-2; maybe TRBD1 (5 bases). CDR1 and CDR2 from the germline V gene are SQVTM and ANQGSEA. Trimming took off 7 bases at V and 3 bases at J, with 9 bases between the two ends. The CDR3 runs 11 residues. The CDR3 region has the DNA TGCAGCGGATTGGGGGACTATGGCTACACCTTC. Translated: CSGLGDYGYTF.